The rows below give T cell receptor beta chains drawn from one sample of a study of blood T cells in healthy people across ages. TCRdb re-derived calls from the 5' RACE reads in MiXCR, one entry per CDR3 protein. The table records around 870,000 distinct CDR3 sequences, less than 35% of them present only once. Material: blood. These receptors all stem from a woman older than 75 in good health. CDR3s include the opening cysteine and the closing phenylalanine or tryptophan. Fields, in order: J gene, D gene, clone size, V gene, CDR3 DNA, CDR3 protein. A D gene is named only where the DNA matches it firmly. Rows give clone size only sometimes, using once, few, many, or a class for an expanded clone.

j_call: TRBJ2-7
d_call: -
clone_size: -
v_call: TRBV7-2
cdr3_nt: TGTGCCAGCAGCACTGGGACTTCTACCCAATACAATGAGCAGTACTTC
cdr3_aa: CASSTGTSTQYNEQYF

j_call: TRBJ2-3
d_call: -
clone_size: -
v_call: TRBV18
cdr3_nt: TGTGCCAGCTCACTTGACGGACTAACTAGCACAGATACGCAGTATTTT
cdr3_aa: CASSLDGLTSTDTQYF

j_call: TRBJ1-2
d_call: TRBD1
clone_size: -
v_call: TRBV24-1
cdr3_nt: TGTGCCACCAGGGAATCCGGGACAGGCTATGGCTACACCTTC
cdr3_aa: CATRESGTGYGYTF

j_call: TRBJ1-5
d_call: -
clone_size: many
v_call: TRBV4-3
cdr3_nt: TGCGCCAGCAGCCAAGATTTCGGCTCCCAGGGGTACCAGCATTTT
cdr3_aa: CASSQDFGSQGYQHF

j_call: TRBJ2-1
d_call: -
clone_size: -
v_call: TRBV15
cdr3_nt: TGCGCCACCAGCCCCATAAATGGCCCATACGAGCAGTTCTTC
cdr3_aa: CATSPINGPYEQFF

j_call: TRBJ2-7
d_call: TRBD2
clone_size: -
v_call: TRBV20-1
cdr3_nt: TGCAGTGCTACAGGACTAGCGGGAGGAGGAATCCGCGAGCAGTACTTC
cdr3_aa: CSATGLAGGGIREQYF

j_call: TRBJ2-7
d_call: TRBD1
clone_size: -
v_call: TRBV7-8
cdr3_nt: TGTGCCAGCAACTTGGGACAGTACTACGAGCAGTACTTC
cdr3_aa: CASNLGQYYEQYF

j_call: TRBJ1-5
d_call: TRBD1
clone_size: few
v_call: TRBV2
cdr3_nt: TGTGCCAGCAGAGGGGACAGGGGCAATCAGCCCCAGCATTTT
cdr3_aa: CASRGDRGNQPQHF

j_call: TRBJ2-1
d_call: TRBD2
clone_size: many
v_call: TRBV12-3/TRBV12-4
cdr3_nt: TGTGCCAGCAGTTTAATCCTAGCGGGGGGGGGAGGTTCCTACAATGAGCAGTTCTTC
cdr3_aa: CASSLILAGGGGSYNEQFF

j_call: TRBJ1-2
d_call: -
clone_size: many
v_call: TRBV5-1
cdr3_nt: TGCGCCAGCAGCTCCGACGAATATGGCTACACCTTC
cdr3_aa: CASSSDEYGYTF

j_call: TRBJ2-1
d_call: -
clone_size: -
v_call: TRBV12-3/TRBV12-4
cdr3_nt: TGTGCCAGCGCCCACGAGGGAGGATTAAATGAGCAGTTCTTC
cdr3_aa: CASAHEGGLNEQFF

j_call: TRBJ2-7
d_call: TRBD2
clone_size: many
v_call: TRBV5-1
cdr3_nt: TGCGCCAGCAGCTTCGGTCTCACTAGCGGTAACTACGAGCAGTACTTC
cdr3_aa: CASSFGLTSGNYEQYF

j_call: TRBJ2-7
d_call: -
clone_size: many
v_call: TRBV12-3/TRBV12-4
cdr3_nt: TGTGCCAGCAGTTATTCCCCAACCTACGAGCAGTACTTC
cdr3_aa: CASSYSPTYEQYF

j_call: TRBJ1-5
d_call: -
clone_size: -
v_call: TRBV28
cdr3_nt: TGTGCCAGCAGATACCTCAGGAATCAGCCCCAGCATTTT
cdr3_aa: CASRYLRNQPQHF

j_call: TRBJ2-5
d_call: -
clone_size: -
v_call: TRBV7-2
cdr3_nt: TGTGCCAGCAGTGAATTCCGCGTAGAAGAGACCCAGTACTTC
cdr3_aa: CASSEFRVEETQYF

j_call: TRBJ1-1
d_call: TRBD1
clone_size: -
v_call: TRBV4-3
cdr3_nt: TGCGCCAGCAGCCGGAAAGGACAGGGGTTTGAAGCTTTCTTT
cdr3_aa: CASSRKGQGFEAFF

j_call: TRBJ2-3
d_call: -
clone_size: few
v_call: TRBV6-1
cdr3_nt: TGTGCCAGCAGTTTAACCGGGGCAGGGGGGCGGGATACGCAGTATTTT
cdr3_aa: CASSLTGAGGRDTQYF

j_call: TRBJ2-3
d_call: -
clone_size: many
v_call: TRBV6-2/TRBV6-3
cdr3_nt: TGTGCCAGCAGTTTGACAGTTAGCGCAGATACGCAGTATTTT
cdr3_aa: CASSLTVSADTQYF

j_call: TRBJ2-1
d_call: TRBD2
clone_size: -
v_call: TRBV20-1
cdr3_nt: TGCAGTGCCATGCCGTCGGGACTAGCGGAAATATACAATGAGCAGTTCTTC
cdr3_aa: CSAMPSGLAEIYNEQFF

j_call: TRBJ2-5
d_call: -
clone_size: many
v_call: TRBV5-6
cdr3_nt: TGTGCCAGCAGCTTGGGGAAGGGAAGGGCCCAGTACTTC
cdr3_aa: CASSLGKGRAQYF

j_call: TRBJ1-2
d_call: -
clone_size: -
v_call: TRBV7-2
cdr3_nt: TGTGCCAGCAGCTTAGAGTGGTCCAGGGACGGCGGCTACGCCTTC
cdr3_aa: CASSLEWSRDGGYAF

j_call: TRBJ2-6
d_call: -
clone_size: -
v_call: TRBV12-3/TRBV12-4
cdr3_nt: TGTGCCAGCGGGGGAGGGGGAAGCTCTGGGGCCAACGTCCTGACTTTC
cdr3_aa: CASGGGGSSGANVLTF

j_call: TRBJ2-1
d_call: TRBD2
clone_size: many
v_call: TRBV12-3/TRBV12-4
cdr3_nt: TGTGCCAGCAGCCACAACGGGGGGGTATACAATGAGCAGTTCTTC
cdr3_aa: CASSHNGGVYNEQFF

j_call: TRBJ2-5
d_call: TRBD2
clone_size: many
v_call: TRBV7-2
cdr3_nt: TGTGCCAGCAGCCATGGGACTAGTAGGGAGACCCAGTACTTC
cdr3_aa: CASSHGTSRETQYF

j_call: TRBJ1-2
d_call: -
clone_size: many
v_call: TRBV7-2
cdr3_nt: TGTGCCAGCAGCTTAGCCCCGGGAGTCGGCTATGGCTACACCTTC
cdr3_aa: CASSLAPGVGYGYTF

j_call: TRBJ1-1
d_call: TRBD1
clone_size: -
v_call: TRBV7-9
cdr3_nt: TGTGCCAGCAGCCCCGACACGACAGGGAAAGCTTTCTTT
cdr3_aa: CASSPDTTGKAFF

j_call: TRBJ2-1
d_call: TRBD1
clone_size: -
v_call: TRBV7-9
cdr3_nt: TGTGCCAGCTCTGGAATCGGGACAGGGCACGATGAGCAGTTCTTC
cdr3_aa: CASSGIGTGHDEQFF

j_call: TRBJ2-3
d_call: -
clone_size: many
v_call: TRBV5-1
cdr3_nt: TGCGCCAGCAGCTTGGTGGGCACAACTTTACGGGCAGATACGCAGTATTTT
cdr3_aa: CASSLVGTTLRADTQYF

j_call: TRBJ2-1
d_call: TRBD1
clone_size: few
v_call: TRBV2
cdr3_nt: TGTGCCAGCTTAAGGACAGGGTTCAATGAGCAGTTCTTC
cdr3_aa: CASLRTGFNEQFF

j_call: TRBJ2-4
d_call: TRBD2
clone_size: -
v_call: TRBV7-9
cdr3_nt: TGTGCCAGCAGCCGCGGGACTAGCGGGGGTGAGCAGTACTTC
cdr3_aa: CASSRGTSGGEQYF

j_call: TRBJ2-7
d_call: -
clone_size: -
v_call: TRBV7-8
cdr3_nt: TGTGCCAGCAGCCCACAAACCCCTTACGAGCAGTACTTC
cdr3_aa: CASSPQTPYEQYF